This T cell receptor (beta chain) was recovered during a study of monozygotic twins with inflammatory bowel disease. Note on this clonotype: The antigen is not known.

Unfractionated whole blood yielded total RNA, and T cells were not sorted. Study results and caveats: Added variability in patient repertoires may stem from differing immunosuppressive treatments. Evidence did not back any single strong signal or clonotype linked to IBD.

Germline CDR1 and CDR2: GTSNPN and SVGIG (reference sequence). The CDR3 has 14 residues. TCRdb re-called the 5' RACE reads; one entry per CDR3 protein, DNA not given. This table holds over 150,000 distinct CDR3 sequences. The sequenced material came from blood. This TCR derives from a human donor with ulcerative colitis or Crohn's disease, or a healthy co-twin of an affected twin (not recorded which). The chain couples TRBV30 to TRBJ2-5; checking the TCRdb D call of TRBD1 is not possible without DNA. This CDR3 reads CAWRIGRGEETQYF.